A single sample gave rise to the 27 T cell receptor beta chains below, sequenced in a study of identical twins. TCRdb passed the 5' RACE reads through MiXCR, listing each CDR3 protein once. The sample has hundreds of thousands of distinct CDR3 sequences, 8.6% seen once; the top ten hold 0.75% to 1%. These data were also filed under a second study, of yellow fever vaccine responses in identical twins.

Material for sequencing was PBMCs. These receptors all come from a woman between 18 and 29 years old in good health.

This sequence joins TRBV7-2 and TRBJ2-3; 7 bases are a match to TRBD1. The CDR3 consists of 15 residues. After removal of 1 base from V and 5 bases from J, the junction contained 6 bases not matched to a gene. Germline V lookup: CDR1 SGHTA, CDR2 FQGNSA. CDR3 sequence (DNA): TGTGCCAGCAGCTTAGGACAGGGACGAGGAGATACGCAGTATTTT. It encodes CASSLGQGRGDTQYF.

DNA for the CDR3: TGTGCCAGCACCGCTCCCCGGACTAGCGGGAAAGATACGCAGTATTTT. It encodes CASTAPRTSGKDTQYF. The rearrangement joins TRBV28 to TRBJ2-3; 12 nucleotides align to TRBD2. The trim removed 7 bases at V and 5 bases at J, leaving 10 bases unmatched. CDR1 and CDR2 (germline): MDHEN, SYDVKM. The CDR3 totals 16 residues.

The V gene is TRBV9, the J gene TRBJ2-1; 9 nucleotides line up with TRBD1. Germline-derived CDR1 and CDR2 are SGDLS and YYNGEE. This CDR3 has 16 amino acids. After removal of 8 bases from V and 5 bases from J, the junction contained 14 bases not matched to a gene. The DNA for the CDR3 is TGTGCCAGGCAACAAATGGGACAGGGAAGGGACAATGAGCAGTTCTTC. Protein product: CARQQMGQGRDNEQFF. The variable domain in full, with the rest retrieved from reference TRBV9 and TRBJ2-1, is DSGVTQTPKHLITATGQRVTLRCSPRSGDLSVYWYQQSLDQGLQFLIQYYNGEERAKGNILERFSAQQFPDLHSELNLSSLELGDSALYFCARQQMGQGRDNEQFFGPGTRLTVL.

This chain connects TRBV5-1 to TRBJ1-5, with TRBD1 matching 8 bases. CDR1 is SGHRS, CDR2 YFSETQ, per germline. V was clipped by 1 base and J by 6 bases; unmatched bases: 15. This CDR3 region has 18 residues. The CDR3 spells CASSLWTGKKSEIQPQHF. The CDR3 DNA is TGCGCCAGCAGCTTGTGGACAGGGAAAAAGAGTGAAATTCAGCCCCAGCATTTT. The full variable domain, rest sourced from reference TRBV5-1 and TRBJ1-5, is KAGVTQTPRYLIKTRGQQVTLSCSPISGHRSVSWYQQTPGQGLQFLFEYFSETQRNKGNFPGRFSGRQFSNSRSEMNVSTLELGDSALYLCASSLWTGKKSEIQPQHFGDGTRLSIL.

In DNA form, the CDR3 reads TGTGCCACCAGCACCGACAGGGGTATCAGTTCACCCCTCCACTTT. The encoded protein is CATSTDRGISSPLHF. This chain uses TRBV15 with TRBJ1-6; 8 bases map to TRBD1. This CDR3 comprises 15 residues. With V trimmed by 4 bases and J by 9 bases, 8 bases remained unmatched. Germline CDR1 LNHNV, CDR2 YYDKDF (reference sequence).

This clonotype was seen many times. The chain employs TRBV7-9 and TRBJ2-7; TRBD1 aligns across 8 bases. Germline V gene data show CDR1 as SEHNR and CDR2 as FQNEAQ (reference sequence). Losses at the gene ends were 5 bases for V and 8 bases for J; bases not matched to a gene: 8. This CDR3 is 13 amino acids long. DNA for the CDR3: TGTGCCAGCAGCCCCGGGACAGGTCGACAGCAGTACTTC. It specifies CASSPGTGRQQYF.

This clonotype was counted between two and nine times. The V call is TRBV6-4, the J call TRBJ2-1, with 11 bases lining up with TRBD1. The CDR3 extends over 16 amino acids. Unmatched junction bases numbered 5, after V lost 0 bases and J lost 7 bases. Looked up from germline, CDR1 is MRHNA and CDR2 is SNTAGT. CDR3 sequence reads: CASSDSRTGGLNEQFF. CDR3 DNA sequence: TGTGCCAGCAGTGACTCGAGGACAGGGGGCTTGAATGAGCAGTTCTTC.

This clonotype was seen many times. The genes are TRBV20-1 and TRBJ1-2; 7 bases are shared with TRBD1. The V and J ends lost 1 base and 5 bases, in that order; junction bases with no gene match: 4. The germline V gene has CDR1 DFQATT and CDR2 SNEGSKA (reference sequence). CDR3 length: 13 residues. Here the CDR3 DNA reads TGCAGTGCTAGAGGACAGGGCGGGTATGGCTACACCTTC. This encodes CSARGQGGYGYTF.

In this sample, this clonotype turned up many times. The V and J genes are TRBV28 and TRBJ2-1; no firm D call. Trimming pared 6 bases from V and 8 bases from J, leaving 8 bases between. The CDR3 is 11 residues long. CDR1 MDHEN and CDR2 SYDVKM come from the germline V gene. The CDR3: CASSLGYEQFF. The CDR3, as DNA: TGTGCCAGCAGCTTAGGGTATGAGCAGTTCTTC.

This clonotype was seen only a few times. This rearrangement joins TRBV5-1 to TRBJ2-4; 7 bases fit TRBD1. In germline, CDR1 is SGHRS, CDR2 YFSETQ. The CDR3 has 14 residues. J gave up 4 bases and V 4 bases, and 5 bases lay outside the gene matches. CDR3 loop: CASSPVQGKNIQYF. CDR3 bases: TGCGCCAGCAGCCCTGTACAGGGGAAAAACATTCAGTACTTC.

CDR3 DNA sequence: TGTGCCAGCAGCCGCCATCCGGGACAGGGGGTTTTGGAGACCCAGTACTTC. Translated: CASSRHPGQGVLETQYF. J is TRBJ2-5 and V is TRBV11-2; 11 nucleotides line up with TRBD1. Trimming took 5 bases from V and 5 from J; bases not matched to a gene: 13. The CDR3 is 17 amino acids. Per germline, CDR1 SGHAT and CDR2 FQNNGV.

This clonotype has just a few counts. The chain combines TRBV24-1 with TRBJ2-7; D gene unclear. The CDR3 has 13 amino acids. V was clipped by 2 bases and J by 0 bases, with 4 bases between them. Germline CDR1 is KGHDR and CDR2 is SFDVKD. CDR3 in amino acids: CATSDSDSYEQYF. DNA of the CDR3: TGTGCCACCAGTGATTCGGACTCCTACGAGCAGTACTTC.

This chain connects TRBV4-3 to TRBJ2-1, with 7 bases identical to TRBD2. The CDR3 contains 16 residues. From germline, CDR1 is LGHNA and CDR2 YSLEER. V shed 3 bases, J shed 0 bases, and the junction held 5 bases outside the gene matches. CDR3 nucleotide sequence: TGCGCCAGCAGCCAGTTCCTAGCGGACTCCTACAATGAGCAGTTCTTC. Its protein product is CASSQFLADSYNEQFF.

The rearrangement joins TRBV25-1 to TRBJ1-4, with D maybe TRBD1 (6 bases). Between the trimmed V and J ends, which lost 3 bases and 8 bases, there was a span of 13 bases. The CDR3 is 14 amino acids. Germline loops: CDR1 MGHDK, CDR2 SYGVNS. The CDR3 here is CASSDARGREKLFF. The DNA for the CDR3 is TGTGCCAGCAGTGACGCCAGGGGCAGGGAAAAACTGTTTTTT.

This clonotype was picked up a small number of times. The V and J genes are TRBV6-4 and TRBJ2-1; D is possibly TRBD1 or TRBD2 (5 bases each). Trimming pared 8 bases from V and 2 bases from J, leaving 13 bases between. The CDR3 is 14 residues long. From germline, CDR1 is MRHNA and CDR2 SNTAGT. CDR3: CASGRGEPYNEQFF. The CDR3 DNA is TGTGCCAGCGGCCGGGGCGAACCCTACAATGAGCAGTTCTTC.

There are many counts of this clonotype. The chain links TRBV7-9 to TRBJ2-3, with D perhaps matching TRBD1 (6 bases). The germline V gene encodes CDR1 SEHNR and CDR2 FQNEAQ (reference sequence). The CDR3 extends over 14 amino acids. V was pared by 10 bases and J by 14 bases, with 28 bases between. The CDR3, as DNA: TGTGCCACTCAAACCGGGACACCTACACATTGGCCGTATTTT. It specifies CATQTGTPTHWPYF.

This clonotype was observed a handful of times. The chain uses TRBV11-3 and TRBJ2-3, with 9 bases that match TRBD2. V was pared by 4 bases and J by 5 bases, with 10 bases of the junction left unmatched. The length of the CDR3 is 16 residues. CDR1 and CDR2 (germline): SGHNT, YENEEA. CDR3: CASSSGLAGDLDTQYF. The DNA for the CDR3 is TGTGCCAGCAGCTCGGGTTTAGCGGGAGATTTAGATACGCAGTATTTT.

The CDR3 loop is CSVAGPGNTIYF. In DNA, the CDR3 is TGCAGCGTTGCAGGGCCCGGAAACACCATATATTTT. The chain is built from TRBV29-1 and TRBJ1-3, with D maybe TRBD1 (5 bases). The CDR3 consists of 12 residues. The germline gives CDR1 SQVTM, CDR2 ANQGSEA. Between the trimmed V and J ends, which lost 4 bases and 4 bases, there was a span of 8 bases.

This clonotype has a handful of counts. The chain has TRBV6-5 and TRBJ2-6; no firm D call. CDR3 size: 14 residues. V was cut by 2 bases and J by 4 bases, with 6 bases left in between. Germline CDR1 reads MNHEY; CDR2 reads SVGAGI. The CDR3 DNA reads TGTGCCAGCAGTTACGTTACAGGGGCCAACGTCCTGACTTTC. Its protein is CASSYVTGANVLTF.

J is TRBJ2-1 and V is TRBV4-2; 7 bases line up with TRBD2. V dropped 3 bases and J dropped 4; count of bases not matched to a gene: 9. In germline, CDR1 is LGHNA, CDR2 YNFKEQ. CDR3 length: 16 amino acids. The CDR3 DNA is TGTGCCAGCAGCCAGGTAGCGGGCGACGTTTACAATGAGCAGTTCTTC. It specifies CASSQVAGDVYNEQFF.

The table lists this clonotype with a few counts. The chain combines TRBV5-1 with TRBJ2-1; TRBD1 agrees at 12 bases. This CDR3 is 14 amino acids long. The germline gives CDR1 SGHRS, CDR2 YFSETQ. The trim removed 4 bases at V and 10 bases at J, leaving 6 bases unmatched. The DNA of the CDR3 is TGCGCCAGCAGCCCTGGGACAGGGGGCTTGGAGCAGTTCTTC. It specifies CASSPGTGGLEQFF.

This chain connects TRBV12-3 or TRBV12-4 to TRBJ2-1; D possibly corresponds to TRBD2 (7 bases). CDR3 length equals 15 residues. Deletions cut 10 bases from V and 4 bases from J, with 20 bases between. CDR3: CAIPVGGASYNEQFF. The DNA of the CDR3 is TGTGCCATCCCCGTGGGGGGGGCGAGTTACAATGAGCAGTTCTTC.

The rearrangement joins TRBV7-3 to TRBJ2-7, with D tentatively TRBD1 or TRBD2 (5 bases each). Trimming removed 2 bases at V and 0 bases at J, with 20 bases between. In germline, CDR1 is SGHTA, CDR2 FQGTGA. The CDR3 spans 18 residues. DNA for the CDR3: TGTGCCAGCAGCTTAGGGCCCCCGGGACGAGACCTCTCCTACGAGCAGTACTTC. Protein sequence: CASSLGPPGRDLSYEQYF.

In its sample, this clonotype was seen many times. This chain uses TRBV3-1 with TRBJ1-1; D not certain. Trimming took 6 bases from V and 1 from J, leaving 9 bases between them. Germline lookup yields CDR1 LGHDT and CDR2 YNNKEL (reference sequence). This CDR3 spans 13 amino acids. CDR3 sequence: CASRSTENTEAFF. CDR3 coding DNA: TGTGCCAGCAGATCCACAGAGAACACTGAAGCTTTCTTT. The variable domain in full, completed from reference TRBV3-1 and TRBJ1-1, reads DTAVSQTPKYLVTQMGNDKSIKCEQNLGHDTMYWYKQDSKKFLKIMFSYNNKELIINETVPNRFSPKSPDKAHLNLHINSLELGDSAVYFCASRSTENTEAFFGQGTRLTVV.

This clonotype was counted ten times or more. The chain combines TRBV5-1 with TRBJ2-5; D is perhaps TRBD2 (6 bases). The CDR3 has 13 amino acids. V was cut by 7 bases and J by 1 base, with 11 bases left in between. Germline V lookup: CDR1 SGHRS, CDR2 YFSETQ. The CDR3 reads CASQTSPQETQYF. DNA of the CDR3: TGCGCCAGCCAAACTAGCCCCCAAGAGACCCAGTACTTC.

The chain is built from TRBV6-5 and TRBJ2-3; perhaps TRBD2 as D (6 bases). V shed 0 bases and J shed 0 bases, with 13 bases lying between them. Looked up from germline, CDR1 is MNHEY and CDR2 is SVGAGI. The CDR3 has 17 amino acids. The CDR3 bases are TGTGCCAGCAGTTACTCGGTGATTAGCGGAAGCACAGATACGCAGTATTTT. Its protein product is CASSYSVISGSTDTQYF.

This clonotype was seen repeatedly, ten times or more. The V call is TRBV7-8, the J call TRBJ1-2, with D hard to call. The CDR3 length is 14 residues. Per germline, CDR1 SGHVS and CDR2 FQNEAQ. Trimming stripped 5 bases from V and 4 bases from J, with 14 bases between. Here the CDR3 reads CASSRTTSFYGYTF. Written as DNA, the CDR3 is TGTGCCAGCAGCCGCACGACCTCTTTCTATGGCTACACCTTC.